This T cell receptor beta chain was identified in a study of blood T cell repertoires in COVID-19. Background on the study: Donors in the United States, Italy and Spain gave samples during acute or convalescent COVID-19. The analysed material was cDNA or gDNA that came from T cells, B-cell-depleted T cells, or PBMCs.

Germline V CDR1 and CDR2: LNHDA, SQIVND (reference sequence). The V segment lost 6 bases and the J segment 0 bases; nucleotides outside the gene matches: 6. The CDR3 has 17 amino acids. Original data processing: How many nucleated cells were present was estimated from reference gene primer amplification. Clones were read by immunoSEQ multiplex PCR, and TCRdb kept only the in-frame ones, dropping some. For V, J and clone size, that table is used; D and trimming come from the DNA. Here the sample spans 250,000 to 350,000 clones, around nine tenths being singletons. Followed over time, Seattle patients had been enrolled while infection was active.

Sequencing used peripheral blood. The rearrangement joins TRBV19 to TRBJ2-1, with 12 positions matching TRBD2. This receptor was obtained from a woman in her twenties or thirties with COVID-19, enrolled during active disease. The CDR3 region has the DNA TGTGCCAGTAGCATCGGGACTAGCGGGCACTCCTACAATGAGCAGTTCTTC. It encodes CASSIGTSGHSYNEQFF. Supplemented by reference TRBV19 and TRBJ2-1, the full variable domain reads DGGITQSPKYLFRKEGQNVTLSCEQNLNHDAMYWYRQDPGQGLRLIYYSQIVNDFQKGDIAEGYSVSREKKESFPLTVTSAQKNPTAFYLCASSIGTSGHSYNEQFFGPGTRLTVL.